This T cell receptor (beta chain) was captured by sequencing in a study of T cell changes during pregnancy in multiple sclerosis (dated by TCRdb to about 2019). Notes on the research overall: The study examined how the T cell repertoire changed over the course of pregnancy in women with multiple sclerosis.

The library relied on the immunoSEQ multiplex PCR assay. The table comes from immuneACCESS by way of TCRdb, which keeps in-frame sequences with V and J called. Part of the clones is missing from these tables; in studies checked, under half for an unresolved V gene and the rest for unknown reasons. For this sample there are 84,000 or so clones; 94% appear just once. The ten top clones hold roughly 2.5% of the sample. Concerning this clone: The clone's antigen remains unknown. Per-base qualities were not stored, and no clone one base away is much larger.

Trimming removed 2 bases from V and 1 base from J; the gene matches leave 2 bases unexplained. The CDR3 contains 15 residues, cysteine and phenylalanine counted. The only DNA kept is the CDR3, 45 bases in frame from the first base. CDR1 MNHEY and CDR2 SMNVEV are derived from the germline V gene (reference sequence). The sequence links TRBV27 to TRBJ2-1; TRBD2 agrees with 7 junctional bases. The receptor was derived from a female donor with multiple sclerosis, enrolled in a pregnancy study. The source material was peripheral blood, sampled in the third trimester of pregnancy. The sequenced DNA is TGTGCCAGCAGTTTAGGGGGGGGATCCTACAATGAGCAGTTCTTC. The encoded protein is CASSLGGGSYNEQFF.